This T cell receptor (beta chain) was captured by sequencing in a study of shared clonotypes between healthy human individuals (dated by TCRdb to between 2020 and 2021). Notes on the research overall: A few men and two women, aged 18 to 49 years, made up the cohort. For each donor, CD4 naive and CD4 memory were each given three plates, CD8 naive was given two plates, and CD8 memory was given one plate. To estimate repertoire size and how much clonotype sharing occurs between individuals, the study deeply sequenced the blood TCR repertoires of five healthy adults. Libraries were prepared and TCR repertoires were sequenced by different laboratories using diverse techniques, in order to increase sequencing depth and limit assay-specific biases. Leukapheresis yielded between about 0.94 and 8.9 billion PBMCs per donor.

The full study reports these points: Higher generation probabilities were observed for clonotypes shared by all four sorted-subset donors than for non-shared clonotypes. Sampling was restricted to blood, and TCR repertoires in tissue are likely to differ from TCR repertoires in blood. Naive subsets generally had larger estimated clonotype richness than memory subsets did. Because the study included only a small number of donors, the genetic and exposure-history diversity represented was limited. Pairwise subsampling led to the expectation that sequencing depth would affect the degree of clonotype sharing among donors. Even with the large sequencing depth, rarefaction of the sorted-subset datasets indicated that sequencing was incomplete. Sharing across several donors was observed for around 5% of naive CD4, about 3.2% of naive CD8, about 2.3% of memory CD4, and over 0.3% of memory CD8 clonotypes.

The donors were healthy, HIV-negative adults who had no recently reported acute infections or vaccinations. Only Caucasian adults living in Nashville, Tennessee, USA were represented among the donors. CD4+ T cells were enriched through magnetic negative selection, after which naive cells were positively selected on CD45RA and the remaining negative fraction served as the memory subset. After blood collection by leukapheresis, PBMCs were isolated using Ficoll-Histopaque density gradient centrifugation and then cryopreserved in the vapor phase of liquid nitrogen. Analytical flow cytometry was used to check the purity and quantity of every magnetically sorted T cell population. Each sorted fraction had its genomic DNA isolated and then quantified by UV absorbance on a Nanodrop 2000c. Using the deep immunoSEQ assay, multiplex PCR amplified TCR CDR3 regions from genomic DNA. Genomic DNA extracted from each cell subset was distributed evenly over all wells of several immunoSEQ 96-well plates, and each plate served as one replicate. For sorted subsets, roughly 200 ng of genomic DNA, equivalent to some 33,000 T cell genomes, went into each replicate PCR. The purified libraries were quantified using a Qubit 3.0 fluorometer, sized with a Bioanalyzer 2100, and then quantified again using the KAPA Library Quantification kit. A separate single-read 150-cycle Illumina NextSeq 550 flow cell was used to sequence each immunoSEQ 96-well plate. The study's own analysis went as follows. The immunoSEQ output contained only junctional sequences without quality scores, so filtering could not match that applied to full-length reads. To assign V/J genes and CDR3, sequences were annotated using PyIR, a Python wrapper for IgBLAST v1.9, with IMGT germline references. Reads with weak V/J assignments (E-value above 1e-6), missing CDR3, stop codons, out-of-frame junctions, or ambiguous translated residues were removed. A V3J clonotype was defined by an identical inferred V gene, J gene, and CDR3 amino acid sequence. Percentage overlap between repertoires was computed as shared unique clonotypes divided by the size of the smaller repertoire. RTK rarefaction, the Chao1 estimator, and Recon v2.1 estimates of unobserved clonotypes were used to assess repertoire richness. Generation probabilities were computed with OLGA for all TCRbeta clonotypes obtained by the gDNA method from a handful of donors. TCRdb took this table from immuneACCESS and kept in-frame rearrangements with V and J called. Such tables lack part of the clones; where checked against another copy, unresolved V genes explain under half of the gap, and the rest is unexplained. D and trimming come from the DNA, and the V and J calls and clone size come from that table. Counted in this sample were roughly 2.5 million clones; more than 80% of them appeared once. The ten largest clonotypes hold roughly 0.15% of the sample.

Comments on this clone: The target of this receptor is not known. There are no base qualities to consult, and no much larger clone falls within one base.

The clonotype originates from a man aged 18 to 30 in good health. Sequencing input: naive CD4+ T cells sorted from blood. What this sample's cell subset or site label stands for: CD45RA+ positively selected.

The CDR3 is CASIHGGTSRLPNYGYTF. The nucleotide sequence is given as TGTGCCAGCATCCATGGGGGGACATCGAGGCTCCCGAACTATGGCTACACCTTC. The chain is encoded by TRBV6-4 joined to TRBJ1-2; a tentative D call is TRBD1 (6 bases match). A distance of 26 bases separates the germline ends of V and J, which lose 7 bases and 2 bases respectively. The CDR3 has 18 amino acids, counting the end cysteine and phenylalanine. Only the CDR3 part of the read is kept: 54 bases, read in frame from the first base. For CDR1 and CDR2, the germline V gene lists MRHNA and SNTAGT.